A single sample is the source of the 13 T cell receptor beta chains below, sequenced in a study of blood T cell repertoires in COVID-19. The protocol was immunoSEQ multiplex PCR, while the TCRdb copy is restricted to in-frame clones and leaves out a portion. Here the sample spans approximately 460,000 clones, 80% to 90% being singletons. Specimen: peripheral blood. The receptor source for this set is a man aged 18-30 years with COVID-19, enrolled during active disease.

J is TRBJ2-7 and V is TRBV5-5, with D hard to call. The CDR3 sequence is 15 residues long. V was cut by 4 bases and J by 0 bases, with 14 bases left in between. CDR1 and CDR2 from the germline V gene are SGHKS and YYEKEE (reference sequence). This CDR3 reads CASSRLDSLSYEQYF. CDR3 in DNA: TGTGCCAGCAGCCGATTAGATTCCCTCTCCTACGAGCAGTACTTC.

This sequence joins TRBV6-5 and TRBJ1-2, with 7 bases fitting TRBD1. CDR1 MNHEY and CDR2 SVGAGI come from the germline V gene. The V segment lost 6 bases and the J segment 5 bases; nucleotides outside the gene matches: 6. The CDR3 contains 13 residues. CDR3 loop: CASRGTGAYGYTF. DNA for the CDR3: TGTGCCAGCAGGGGAACAGGGGCGTATGGCTACACCTTC.

This chain links TRBV7-9 with TRBJ1-2; 7 bases match TRBD1. Trimming at V came to 5 bases and at J to 2 bases, leaving 11 bases not matched to a gene. Germline CDR1 and CDR2: SEHNR and FQNEAQ (reference sequence). CDR3 length: 16 amino acids. The CDR3, as DNA: TGTGCCAGCAGCACCGTCGGGGACAGAATAAACTATGGCTACACCTTC. It encodes CASSTVGDRINYGYTF.

The chain combines TRBV5-1 with TRBJ2-7; 14 nucleotides match TRBD2. Unmatched junction bases numbered 17, after V lost 4 bases and J lost 2 bases. The germline gives CDR1 SGHRS, CDR2 YFSETQ. This CDR3 is 20 amino acids long. CDR3 residues: CASSIRLAGGSSDVTYEQYF. CDR3 in DNA: TGCGCCAGCAGCATCCGACTAGCGGGAGGGTCATCCGACGTCACCTACGAGCAGTACTTC. The full variable domain, completed using reference TRBV5-1 and TRBJ2-7, is KAGVTQTPRYLIKTRGQQVTLSCSPISGHRSVSWYQQTPGQGLQFLFEYFSETQRNKGNFPGRFSGRQFSNSRSEMNVSTLELGDSALYLCASSIRLAGGSSDVTYEQYFGPGTRLTVT.

There are a few counts of this clone. The chain combines TRBV19 with TRBJ1-5; D is unresolved. Deletions cut 2 bases from V and 9 bases from J, with 8 bases between. The germline gives CDR1 LNHDA, CDR2 SQIVND (reference sequence). CDR3 size: 12 residues. The CDR3 sequence is CASSIRGGPQHF. The CDR3 nucleotides read TGTGCCAGTAGTATACGAGGTGGGCCCCAGCATTTT.

The table lists this clone with a few counts. The chain couples TRBV5-1 to TRBJ1-3; 11 bases fit TRBD1. Trimming took 1 base from V and 4 from J; bases not matched to a gene: 4. CDR3 length: 16 amino acids. Germline CDR1 is SGHRS and CDR2 is YFSETQ. In nucleotides, the CDR3 is TGCGCCAGCAGCTTGCCCGGGACAGGGGGAGGAAACACCATATATTTT. Its translation is CASSLPGTGGGNTIYF. The entire variable domain, with the rest obtained from reference TRBV5-1 and TRBJ1-3, is as follows: KAGVTQTPRYLIKTRGQQVTLSCSPISGHRSVSWYQQTPGQGLQFLFEYFSETQRNKGNFPGRFSGRQFSNSRSEMNVSTLELGDSALYLCASSLPGTGGGNTIYFGEGSWLTVV.

This CDR3 is CASSPFLPGSYEQYF. In DNA, the CDR3 is TGTGCCAGCAGCCCGTTCCTCCCAGGGTCCTACGAGCAGTACTTC. V usage is TRBV11-3 and J usage is TRBJ2-7; the D gene is possibly TRBD1 (5 bases). The V end was cut by 5 bases, the J end by 1 base, with 15 bases between. Germline loops: CDR1 SGHNT, CDR2 YENEEA. The CDR3 spans 15 residues.

The V call is TRBV9, the J call TRBJ2-7; 7 bases are a match to TRBD2. Per germline, CDR1 SGDLS and CDR2 YYNGEE. CDR3 length: 14 residues. Trimming at V came to 4 bases and at J to 2 bases, leaving 6 bases not matched to a gene. CDR3 loop: CASSPEGGTYEQYF. Written as DNA, the CDR3 is TGTGCCAGCAGCCCCGAGGGAGGGACCTACGAGCAGTACTTC.

The chain couples TRBV7-8 to TRBJ2-5; 16 bases align to TRBD2. The junction had 10 bases not matched to a gene; V was cut back by 5 bases and J by 4 bases. Germline assignment: CDR1 SGHVS and CDR2 FQNEAQ. There are 18 residues in the CDR3. CDR3 sequence reads: CASSPGTSGRANPETQYF. CDR3 bases: TGTGCCAGCAGCCCGGGGACTAGCGGGAGGGCCAATCCAGAGACCCAGTACTTC.

The chain carries TRBV5-6 and TRBJ2-5; D is undetermined. The CDR3 loop spans 19 amino acids. V lost 1 base and J 2 bases, leaving 24 bases between the germline ends. Looked up from germline, CDR1 is SGHDT and CDR2 is YYEEEE. For the CDR3, the DNA is TGTGCCAGCAGCTTGATTTCCCCTATATGGTCAGACAAGCAAGAGACCCAGTACTTC. Translation gives CASSLISPIWSDKQETQYF.

About this clone: Relative to the germline gene, one junction end is altered; a read error may explain this. The V and J genes are TRBV7-9 and TRBJ2-5; D possibly corresponds to TRBD1 (6 bases). This CDR3 region has 14 residues. The V gene's germline CDR1 is SEHNR and CDR2 FQNEAQ (reference sequence). The CDR3 sequence: CASTLGGGLETQYF. The CDR3 DNA follows: TGTGCCAGCACCTTAGGTGGGGGCCTCGAGACCCAGTACTTC.

This clone was counted once. The chain combines TRBV30 with TRBJ1-2; D might be TRBD1 (6 bases). Germline-derived CDR1 and CDR2 are GTSNPN and SVGIG (reference sequence). V was shortened by 2 bases and J by 7 bases, with 11 bases between the two germline ends. This CDR3 is 12 amino acids long. This CDR3 is CAWSRTALGYTF. CDR3 DNA: TGTGCCTGGAGTCGGACAGCTCTTGGCTACACCTTC.

This chain uses TRBV6-2 or TRBV6-3 with TRBJ2-7; 7 bases match TRBD2. V shed 5 bases, J shed 2 bases, and the junction held 18 bases outside the gene matches. CDR3 length: 18 amino acids. The germline gives CDR1 MNHEY, CDR2 SVGEGT. This CDR3 is CASSQRGLNPRITYEQYF. CDR3 DNA sequence: TGTGCCAGCAGTCAGCGGGGACTGAACCCCAGGATCACCTACGAGCAGTACTTC.